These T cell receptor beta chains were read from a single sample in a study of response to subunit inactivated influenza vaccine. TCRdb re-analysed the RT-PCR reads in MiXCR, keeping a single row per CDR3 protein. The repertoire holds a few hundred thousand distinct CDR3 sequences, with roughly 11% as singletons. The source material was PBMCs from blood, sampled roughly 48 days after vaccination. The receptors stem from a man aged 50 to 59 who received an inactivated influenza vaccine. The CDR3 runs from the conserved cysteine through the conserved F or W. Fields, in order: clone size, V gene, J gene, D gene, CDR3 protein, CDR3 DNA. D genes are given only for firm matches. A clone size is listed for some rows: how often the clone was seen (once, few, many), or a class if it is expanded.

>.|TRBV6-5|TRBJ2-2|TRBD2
CASSYSGWDTGELFF
TGTGCCAGCAGTTATAGCGGGTGGGACACCGGGGAGCTGTTTTTT
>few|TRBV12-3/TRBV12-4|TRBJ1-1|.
CASSLESAFF
TGTGCCAGCAGTTTAGAGTCGGCTTTCTTT
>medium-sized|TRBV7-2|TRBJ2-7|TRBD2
CASSPLTGGTYEQYF
TGTGCCAGCAGCCCCCTAACGGGGGGGACCTACGAGCAGTACTTC
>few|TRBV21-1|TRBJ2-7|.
CASSGRDGVIYEQYF
TGTGCCAGCAGCGGCCGGGACGGGGTGATCTACGAGCAGTACTTC
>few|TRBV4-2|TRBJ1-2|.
CASSQDRFGYTF
TGTGCCAGCAGCCAAGATAGGTTCGGCTACACCTTC
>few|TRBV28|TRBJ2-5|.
CASSFDGSSVQETQYF
TGTGCCAGCAGTTTCGACGGGTCCAGCGTCCAAGAGACCCAGTACTTC
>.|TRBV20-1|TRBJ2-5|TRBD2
CSAPRTSGKETQYF
TGCAGTGCGCCCAGGACTAGCGGAAAAGAGACCCAGTACTTC
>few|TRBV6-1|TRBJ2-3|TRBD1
CASRRQGASDTQYF
TGTGCCAGCAGGAGACAGGGGGCTTCAGATACGCAGTATTTT
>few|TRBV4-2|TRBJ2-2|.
CASSPQELGTGELFF
TGTGCCAGCAGTCCACAGGAACTGGGCACCGGGGAGCTGTTTTTT
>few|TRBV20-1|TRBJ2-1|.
CSAGTHRYNEQFF
TGCAGTGCGGGGACTCACAGATACAATGAGCAGTTCTTC
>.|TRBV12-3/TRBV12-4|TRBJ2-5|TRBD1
CASSHRGFLRETQYF
TGTGCCAGCAGCCACAGGGGGTTTTTACGAGAGACCCAGTACTTC
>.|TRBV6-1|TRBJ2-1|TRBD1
CASSETSGGTMDDEQFF
TGTGCCAGCAGTGAAACATCAGGGGGCACAATGGACGATGAGCAGTTCTTC
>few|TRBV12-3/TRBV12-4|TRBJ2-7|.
CASSRRDSRREQYF
TGTGCCAGCAGCCGACGGGACTCCCGCCGCGAGCAGTACTTC
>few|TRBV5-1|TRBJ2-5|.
CASSLSPGQAETQYF
TGCGCCAGCAGCTTGTCTCCGGGACAAGCGGAGACCCAGTACTTC
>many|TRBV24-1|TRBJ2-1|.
CATSEYDRSNEQFF
TGTGCCACCAGTGAATACGACAGGAGCAATGAGCAGTTCTTC
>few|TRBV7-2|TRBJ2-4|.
CASSLDPGRIKNIQYF
TGTGCCAGCAGCTTAGATCCGGGAAGGATCAAAAACATTCAGTACTTC
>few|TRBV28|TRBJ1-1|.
CASSFLLSRNTEAFF
TGTGCCAGCAGTTTCCTACTTAGTCGGAACACTGAAGCTTTCTTT
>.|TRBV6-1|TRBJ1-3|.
CASKRQGSGNTIYF
TGTGCCAGCAAACGGCAGGGCTCTGGAAACACCATATATTTT
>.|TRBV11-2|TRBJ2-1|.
CASSSVWGTPNEQFF
TGTGCCAGCAGCAGCGTTTGGGGGACACCCAATGAGCAGTTCTTC
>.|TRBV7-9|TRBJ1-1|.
CASSLGSLAEAFF
TGTGCCAGCAGCTTAGGTTCGCTCGCGGAAGCTTTCTTT
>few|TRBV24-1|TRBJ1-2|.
CATSDRRGRGYTF
TGTGCCACCAGTGATAGACGAGGGCGAGGCTACACCTTC
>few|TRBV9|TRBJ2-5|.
CASSQMAGSQETQYF
TGTGCCAGCAGCCAGATGGCAGGGAGCCAAGAGACCCAGTACTTC
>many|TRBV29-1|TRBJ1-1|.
CSVARVLNTEAFF
TGCAGCGTTGCCAGGGTATTGAACACTGAAGCTTTCTTT
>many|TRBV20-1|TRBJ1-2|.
CSAREGGSYGYTF
TGCAGTGCTAGAGAAGGAGGGAGTTATGGCTACACCTTC
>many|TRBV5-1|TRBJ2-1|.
CASSLGDTGNSEQFF
TGCGCCAGCAGCTTGGGGGACACAGGGAACAGTGAGCAGTTCTTC